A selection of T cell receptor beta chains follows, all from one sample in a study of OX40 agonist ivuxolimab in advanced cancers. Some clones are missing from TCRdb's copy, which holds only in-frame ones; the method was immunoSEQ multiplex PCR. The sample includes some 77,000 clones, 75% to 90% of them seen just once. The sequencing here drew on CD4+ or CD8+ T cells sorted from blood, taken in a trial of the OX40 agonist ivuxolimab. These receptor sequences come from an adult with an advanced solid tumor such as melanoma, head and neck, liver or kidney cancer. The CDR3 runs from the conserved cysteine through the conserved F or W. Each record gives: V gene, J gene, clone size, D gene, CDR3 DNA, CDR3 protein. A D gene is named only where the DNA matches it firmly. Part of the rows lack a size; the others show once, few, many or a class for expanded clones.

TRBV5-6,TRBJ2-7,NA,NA,TGTGCCAGCAGCTTTGTAGGACAGGAGGGATACGAGCAGTACTTC,CASSFVGQEGYEQYF
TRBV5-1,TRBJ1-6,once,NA,TGCGCCAGCAGCTTGTCGACAGGAAATAATTCACCCCTCCACTTT,CASSLSTGNNSPLHF
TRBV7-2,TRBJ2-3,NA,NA,TGTGCCAGCAGCTTAGCCAGCGGAAACACAGATACGCAGTATTTT,CASSLASGNTDTQYF
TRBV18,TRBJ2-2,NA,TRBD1,TGTGCCAGCTCTACGGGACAGTCGAACACCGGGGAGCTGTTTTTT,CASSTGQSNTGELFF
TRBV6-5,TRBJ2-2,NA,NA,TGTGCCAGCAGTGAGCAGGGCCCCGGGGAGCTGTTTTTT,CASSEQGPGELFF
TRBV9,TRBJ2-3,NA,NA,TGTGCCAGCAGCGTAGGGGCAGGGGCCAGGTTGGATACGCAGTATTTT,CASSVGAGARLDTQYF
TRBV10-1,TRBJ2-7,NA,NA,TGCGCCAGAGGCGCCGGGCGGGTTGTCTACGAGCAGTACTTC,CARGAGRVVYEQYF
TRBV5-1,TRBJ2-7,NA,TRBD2,TGCGCCAGCAGCTCTGGACTAGCGGGAGGGCTGTACGAGCAGTACTTC,CASSSGLAGGLYEQYF
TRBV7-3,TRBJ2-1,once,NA,TGTGCCAGCAGCTCAACCAACTACAATGAGCAGTTCTTC,CASSSTNYNEQFF
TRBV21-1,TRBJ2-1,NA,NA,TGTGCCAGCAGCAAACAAATCCAGGGACCGAGTGATGAGCAGTTCTTC,CASSKQIQGPSDEQFF
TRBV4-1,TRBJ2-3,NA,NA,TGCGCCAGCAGCCAAGTAGTCTCGAGCACAGATACGCAGTATTTT,CASSQVVSSTDTQYF
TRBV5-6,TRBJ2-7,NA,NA,TGTGCCAGCAGCTTTCAGCTCCGGAGGGGAGAGCAGTACTTC,CASSFQLRRGEQYF
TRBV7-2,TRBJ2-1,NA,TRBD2,TGTGCCAGCAAAAGGCGGGAGGGCCTGAGCTCCTACAATGAGCAGTTCTTC,CASKRREGLSSYNEQFF
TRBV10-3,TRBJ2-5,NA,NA,TGTGCCACCGGGGGGCAAGGGGAAGAGACCCAGTACTTC,CATGGQGEETQYF
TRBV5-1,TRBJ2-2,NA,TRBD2,TGCGCCAGCAGCAGCGGGGGGGCCTCCGGGGAGCTGTTTTTT,CASSSGGASGELFF
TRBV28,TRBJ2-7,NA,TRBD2,TGTGCCAGCAGTTGGACTAGCTACTACGAGCAGTACTTC,CASSWTSYYEQYF
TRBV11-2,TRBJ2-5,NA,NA,TGTGCCAGCAGCGGCTCGGAGACCCAGTACTTC,CASSGSETQYF
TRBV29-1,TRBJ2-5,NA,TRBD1,TGCAGCGTTGGGACAGGTGAAGAGACCCAGTACTTC,CSVGTGEETQYF
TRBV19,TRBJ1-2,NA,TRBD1,TGTGCCAGTAGTTGGGGACAGGGACCCTATGGCTACACCTTC,CASSWGQGPYGYTF
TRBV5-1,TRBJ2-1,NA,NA,TGCGCCAGCAGCAAAAGAGACCGGGACACCAACAATGAGCAGTTCTTC,CASSKRDRDTNNEQFF
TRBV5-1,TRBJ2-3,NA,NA,TGCGCCAGCAGCTTGTCTAGTGAGGCTACTACGCAGTATTTT,CASSLSSEATTQYF
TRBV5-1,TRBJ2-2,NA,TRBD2,TGCGCCAGCGGCTCCGGACTAGCGGGAGTTAAGAACACCGGGGAGCTGTTTTTT,CASGSGLAGVKNTGELFF
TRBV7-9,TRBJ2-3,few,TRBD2,TGTGCCAGCAGCTTACGGGTGACTAGCGACACAGATACGCAGTATTTT,CASSLRVTSDTDTQYF
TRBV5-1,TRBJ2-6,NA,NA,TGCGCCAGCAGCTTCGCGGGTGCAAGGGCCAACGTCCTGACTTTC,CASSFAGARANVLTF
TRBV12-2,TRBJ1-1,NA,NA,TGTGCAAGTCGCTTTAATTTAATGCAAGAACGGGCCAGCACTGAAGCTTTCTTT,CASRFNLMQERASTEAFF
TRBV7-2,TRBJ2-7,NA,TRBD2,TGTGCCAGCAGCACAAGCCTATCGATGCTAGCGGAAGAACAGGCAGAGCAGTACTTC,CASSTSLSMLAEEQAEQYF
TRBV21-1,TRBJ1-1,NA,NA,TGTGCCAGCAGGGCGGGCGCCCGTCCGTCGTCTGAAGCTTTCTTT,CASRAGARPSSEAFF
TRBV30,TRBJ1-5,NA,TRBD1,TGTGCGTGTGGGACAGGGCTGGATCAGCCCCAGCATTTT,CACGTGLDQPQHF
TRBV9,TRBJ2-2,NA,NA,TGTGCCAGCAGCGGACGAGCGCTCACCGGGGAGCTGTTTTTT,CASSGRALTGELFF
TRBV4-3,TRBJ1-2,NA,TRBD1,TGCGCCAGCAGCCAAGAGGGGGCAGGGGGAGGCTATGGCTACACCTTC,CASSQEGAGGGYGYTF
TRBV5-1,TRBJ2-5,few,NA,TGCGCCAGCAATCCTCTTCTCGGTGAGACCCAGTACTTC,CASNPLLGETQYF
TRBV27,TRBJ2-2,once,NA,TGTGCCAGCAGTTTATTAGGGCTGAACACCGGGGAGCTGTTTTTT,CASSLLGLNTGELFF
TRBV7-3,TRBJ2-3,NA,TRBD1,TGTGCCAGCAGCAGACGGGACAGGGGGCCCACGGATACGCAGTATTTT,CASSRRDRGPTDTQYF
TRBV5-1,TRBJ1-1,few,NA,TGCGCCAGCAGCTTGGCCCGACAGAACACTGAAGCTTTCTTT,CASSLARQNTEAFF
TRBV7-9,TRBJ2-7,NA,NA,TGTGCCAGCAGCATACCGGGCCTCTCGGGAGAGCAGTACTTC,CASSIPGLSGEQYF
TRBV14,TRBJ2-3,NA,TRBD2,TGTGCCAGCAGCCAAGCGCTACTAGCGGGGAATCTCGATACGCAGTATTTT,CASSQALLAGNLDTQYF
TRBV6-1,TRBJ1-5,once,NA,TGTGCCAGCAGTCCAGGTTATGGGACTCAGCCCCAGCATTTT,CASSPGYGTQPQHF
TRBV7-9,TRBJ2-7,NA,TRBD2,TGTGCCAGCAGCCGAAGCGGGGACGAGCAGTACTTC,CASSRSGDEQYF
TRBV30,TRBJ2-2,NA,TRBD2,TGTGCCTGGAAGAGCCTAGCGGGGGGCCTACCGAACACCGGGGAGCTGTTTTTT,CAWKSLAGGLPNTGELFF
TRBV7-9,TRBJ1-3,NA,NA,TGTGCCAGCAGCTTAGAAGGTACTATCTCTGGAAACACCATATATTTT,CASSLEGTISGNTIYF
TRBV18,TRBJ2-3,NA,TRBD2,TGTGCCAGCTCGTCCTCGCTAGCGGGAGTGACAGATACGCAGTATTTT,CASSSSLAGVTDTQYF
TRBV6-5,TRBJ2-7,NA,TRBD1,TGTGCCAGCAGTACTGGGACAGGGACCTACGAGCAGTACTTC,CASSTGTGTYEQYF
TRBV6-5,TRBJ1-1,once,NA,TGTGCCAGCAGTTACGGCAGGGCCACTGAAGCTTTCTTT,CASSYGRATEAFF
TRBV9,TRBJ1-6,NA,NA,TGTGCCAGCAGCCCCAGGGACTTTAACTCCTATAATTCACCCCTCCACTTT,CASSPRDFNSYNSPLHF
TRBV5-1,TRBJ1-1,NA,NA,TGCGCCAGCAGCTTGGGAGGGTTGCCTGAAGCTTTCTTT,CASSLGGLPEAFF
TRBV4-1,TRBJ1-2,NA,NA,TGCGCCAGCAGCCCAACGGACAGATCTAACTATGGCTACACCTTC,CASSPTDRSNYGYTF
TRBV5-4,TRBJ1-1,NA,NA,TGTGCCAGCAGCCCCCCTACGGGCCTACTTAGTGAAGCTTTCTTT,CASSPPTGLLSEAFF
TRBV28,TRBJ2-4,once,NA,TGTGCCAGCAGTCTAATGGGATTAAGGAACATTCAGTACTTC,CASSLMGLRNIQYF
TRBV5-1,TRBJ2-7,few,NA,TGCGCCAGCAGCGGCATGGCTAGGTCCTACGAGCAGTACTTC,CASSGMARSYEQYF
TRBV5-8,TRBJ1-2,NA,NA,TGTGCCAGCAGCTTGGCGCGCGGGTCCCATGGCTACACCTTC,CASSLARGSHGYTF
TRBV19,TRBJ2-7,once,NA,TGTGCCAGTAGTATTGAGGTTTCCTACGAGCAGTACTTC,CASSIEVSYEQYF
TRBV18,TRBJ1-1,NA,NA,TGTGCCAGCTCACCACGTTTGTTCGACCAGAACACTGAAGCTTTCTTT,CASSPRLFDQNTEAFF
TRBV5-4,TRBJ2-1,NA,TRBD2,TGTGCCAGCAGTCAGGAAAGCGGGATGGGGGGGAATGAGCAGTTCTTC,CASSQESGMGGNEQFF
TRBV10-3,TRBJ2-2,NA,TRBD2,TGTGCCATCAGTACAAACTCGGGACCGGGGGGGAACGGGGAGCTGTTTTTT,CAISTNSGPGGNGELFF
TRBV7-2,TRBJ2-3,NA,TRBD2,TGTGCCAGCAGCTTTCGGCGGGAGAGCACAGATACGCAGTATTTT,CASSFRRESTDTQYF
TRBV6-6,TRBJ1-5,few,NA,TGTGCCAGCAGTTACACCCAGTCCCGGCCACCCCAGCATTTT,CASSYTQSRPPQHF
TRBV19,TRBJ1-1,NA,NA,TGTGCCAGTAGTATAGAAGGGGGGCCACGTGAAGCTTTCTTT,CASSIEGGPREAFF
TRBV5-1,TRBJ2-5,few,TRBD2,TGCGCCAGCAGCCTTTCGGGAGGGACTCAAGAGACCCAGTACTTC,CASSLSGGTQETQYF
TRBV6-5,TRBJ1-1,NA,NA,TGTGCCAGCAGCCCAATACAGGGTCCCACTGGGGGAGCTTTCTTT,CASSPIQGPTGGAFF
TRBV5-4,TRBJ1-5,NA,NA,TGTGCCAGCAGCTTGGAGGATCAGCCCCAGCATTTT,CASSLEDQPQHF